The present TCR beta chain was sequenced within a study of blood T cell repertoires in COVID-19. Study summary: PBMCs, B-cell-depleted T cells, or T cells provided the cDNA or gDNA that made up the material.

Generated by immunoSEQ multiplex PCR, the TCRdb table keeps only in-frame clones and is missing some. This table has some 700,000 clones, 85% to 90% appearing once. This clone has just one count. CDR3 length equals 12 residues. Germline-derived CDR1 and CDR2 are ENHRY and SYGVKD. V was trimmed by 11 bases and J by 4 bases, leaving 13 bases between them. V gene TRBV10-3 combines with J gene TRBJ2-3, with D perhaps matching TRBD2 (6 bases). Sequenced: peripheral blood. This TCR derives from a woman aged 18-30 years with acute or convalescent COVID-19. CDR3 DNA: TGTGCCTCGCTAGGGGAGGCAGATACGCAGTATTTT. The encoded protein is CASLGEADTQYF.